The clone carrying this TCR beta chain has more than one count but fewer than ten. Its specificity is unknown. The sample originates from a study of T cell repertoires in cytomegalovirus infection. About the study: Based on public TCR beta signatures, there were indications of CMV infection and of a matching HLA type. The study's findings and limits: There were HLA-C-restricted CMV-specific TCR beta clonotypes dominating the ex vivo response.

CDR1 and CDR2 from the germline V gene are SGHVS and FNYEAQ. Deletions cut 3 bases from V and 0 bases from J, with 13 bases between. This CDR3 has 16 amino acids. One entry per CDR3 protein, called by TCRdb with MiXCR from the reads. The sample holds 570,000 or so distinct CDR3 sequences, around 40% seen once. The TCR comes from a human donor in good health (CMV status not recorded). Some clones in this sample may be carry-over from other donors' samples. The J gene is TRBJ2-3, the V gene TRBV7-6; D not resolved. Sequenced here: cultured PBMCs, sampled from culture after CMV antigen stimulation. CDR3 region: CASSFSTPDSTDTQYF. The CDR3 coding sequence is TGTGCCAGCAGCTTTAGTACCCCGGACAGCACAGATACGCAGTATTTT.